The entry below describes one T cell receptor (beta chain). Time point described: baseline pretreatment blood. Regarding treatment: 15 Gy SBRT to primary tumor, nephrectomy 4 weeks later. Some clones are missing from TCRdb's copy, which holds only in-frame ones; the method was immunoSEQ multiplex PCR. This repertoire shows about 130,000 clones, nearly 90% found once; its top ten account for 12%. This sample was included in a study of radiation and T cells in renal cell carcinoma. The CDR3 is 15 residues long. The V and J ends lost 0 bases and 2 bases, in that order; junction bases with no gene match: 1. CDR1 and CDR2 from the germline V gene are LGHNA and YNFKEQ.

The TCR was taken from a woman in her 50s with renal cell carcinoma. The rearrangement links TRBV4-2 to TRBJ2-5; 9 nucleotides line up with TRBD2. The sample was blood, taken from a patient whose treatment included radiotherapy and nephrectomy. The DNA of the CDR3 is TGTGCCAGCAGCCAAGAACTAGCGGGTCAAGAGACCCAGTACTTC. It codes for CASSQELAGQETQYF.